The 7 T cell receptor beta chains given below trace back to one sample, sequenced in a study of T cell responses to AZD1222 COVID-19 vaccine. The table came from immunoSEQ multiplex PCR; TCRdb's copy has only in-frame clones and leaves some out. The table lists tens of thousands of clones, about 80% of them singletons. Specimen: peripheral blood, collected 28 days after the second AZD1222 dose. The receptors here all came from an adult who received the AZD1222 COVID-19 vaccine.

The chain combines TRBV6-1 with TRBJ1-1; D gene ambiguous. V was pared by 2 bases and J by 0 bases, with 4 bases between. Germline values: CDR1 MNHNS, CDR2 SASEGT. CDR3 length: 13 amino acids. Written as DNA, the CDR3 is TGTGCCAGCAGTGAACACCTGAACACTGAAGCTTTCTTT. Translating gives CASSEHLNTEAFF.

This chain connects TRBV18 to TRBJ2-1; D may be TRBD2 (5 bases). Germline assignment: CDR1 KGHSH and CDR2 LQKENI. With 3 bases removed from V and 2 bases from J, the gap between germline ends came to 5 bases. CDR3 size: 13 residues. The CDR3 here is CASSPGTYNEQFF. DNA for the CDR3: TGTGCCAGCTCACCCGGGACCTACAATGAGCAGTTCTTC.

The V gene is TRBV6-1, the J gene TRBJ2-4, with a weak D call TRBD1 (5 bases). The V and J ends lost 1 base and 0 bases respectively, with 10 bases between them. CDR1 is MNHNS and CDR2 is SASEGT in the germline V gene. The CDR3 covers 16 residues. This CDR3 reads CASSEEGLGAKNIQYF. CDR3 coding DNA: TGTGCCAGCAGTGAAGAGGGGCTCGGAGCCAAAAACATTCAGTACTTC.

The sample holds one count of this clone. This chain links TRBV7-9 with TRBJ2-1, with no clear D. Trimming stripped 5 bases from V and 8 bases from J, with 7 bases between. The CDR3 loop spans 11 amino acids. Germline-derived CDR1 and CDR2 are SEHNR and FQNEAQ (reference sequence). The CDR3 region is CASSNWDEQFF. The CDR3 DNA reads as TGTGCCAGCAGCAATTGGGATGAGCAGTTCTTC.

The CDR3 bases are TGTGCCAGTAGTCCGGGACAGGGGATTTTCCATGGCTACACCTTC. It codes for CASSPGQGIFHGYTF. The genes are TRBV19 and TRBJ1-2; 10 positions match TRBD1. Germline CDR1 is LNHDA and CDR2 is SQIVND (reference sequence). The CDR3 is 15 amino acids. The junction had 9 bases not matched to a gene; V was cut back by 5 bases and J by 6 bases.

The chain links TRBV4-1 to TRBJ2-3; 8 nucleotides agree with TRBD2. Germline assignment: CDR1 MGHRA and CDR2 YSYEKL. CDR3 length: 16 residues. J was trimmed by 1 base and V by 6 bases; bases with no gene match: 9. The CDR3 spells CASRALGREGTDTQYF. CDR3 DNA: TGCGCCAGCAGAGCCCTCGGGCGGGAGGGCACAGATACGCAGTATTTT.

Points on this clone: Other DNA variants within this sample encode the same CDR3. This chain uses TRBV6-2 or TRBV6-3 with TRBJ2-7; no reliable D call. In germline, CDR1 is MNHEY, CDR2 SVGEGT. The V end lost 3 bases, the J end lost 2 bases, and 8 bases lay between the germline ends. This CDR3 has 13 residues. The CDR3 loop is CASSYGRAYEQYF. Here the CDR3 DNA reads TGTGCCAGCAGTTATGGTAGAGCCTACGAGCAGTACTTC.